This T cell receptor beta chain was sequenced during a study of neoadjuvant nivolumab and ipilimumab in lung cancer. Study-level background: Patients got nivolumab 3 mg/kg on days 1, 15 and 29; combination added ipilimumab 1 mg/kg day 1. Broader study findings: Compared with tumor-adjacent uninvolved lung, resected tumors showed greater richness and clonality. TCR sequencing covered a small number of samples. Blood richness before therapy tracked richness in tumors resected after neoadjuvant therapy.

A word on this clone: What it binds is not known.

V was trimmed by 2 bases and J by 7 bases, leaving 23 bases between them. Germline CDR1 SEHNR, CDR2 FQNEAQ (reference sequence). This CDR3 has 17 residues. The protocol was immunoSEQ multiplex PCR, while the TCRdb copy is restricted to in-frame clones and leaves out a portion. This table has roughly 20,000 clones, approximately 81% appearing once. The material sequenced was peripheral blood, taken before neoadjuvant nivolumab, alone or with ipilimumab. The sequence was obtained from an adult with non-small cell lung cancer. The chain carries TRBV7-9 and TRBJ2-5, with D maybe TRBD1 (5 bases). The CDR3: CASSLWSGNPPRGTQYF. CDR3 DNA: TGTGCCAGCAGCTTATGGTCAGGGAACCCGCCCCGCGGGACCCAGTACTTC.